Reported below is one TCR beta chain. As yet, its antigen is unknown. The source of the sample is a study of T cell responses to AZD1222 COVID-19 vaccine. Across the study: It was second doses at about 4 or about 12 weeks that were pooled.

The table came from immunoSEQ multiplex PCR; TCRdb's copy has only in-frame clones and leaves some out. The sample includes tens of thousands of clones, under 95% of them seen just once. The germline CDR1 and CDR2 sequences are SGHTA and FQGNSA. The CDR3 length is 15 residues. Trimming left V 5 bases short and J 2 bases short, with 16 bases between. Study outcomes and limitations: Only five or six individuals given AZD1222 were seropositive at baseline. After the peak T cell response, and only then, were repertoires sampled. A mostly white British donor set with more females was recruited, and clonal diversity was possibly underestimated.

The sequencing here drew on peripheral blood, taken on day 0 of AZD1222 vaccination. The genes are TRBV7-2 and TRBJ2-7; tentative D call: TRBD1 (6 bases). This sequence was found in an adult in good health. The CDR3 nucleotides are TGTGCCAGCAGCCGTATCCGGGACATTGCCTACGAGCAGTACTTC. Amino acids: CASSRIRDIAYEQYF.